These T cell receptor beta chains were read from a single sample in a study of blood T cell repertoires in COVID-19. Using immunoSEQ multiplex PCR, the repertoire was profiled, and TCRdb retains in-frame clones only, with some absent. The sample holds more than 300,000 clones; around 87% are singletons and the top ten take about 6.9%. Sequenced sample: peripheral blood. The receptors were sampled from a woman aged 50 to 60 with COVID-19, enrolled during active disease. CDR3s include the opening cysteine and the closing phenylalanine or tryptophan. Fields, in order: CDR3 protein, CDR3 DNA, V gene, J gene, clone size, D gene. The D gene is left open where the match is weak. Clone size is not always given. Where it is, it says once, few, many or a class for expanded clones.

CASSLGLSIGETQYF	TGTGCCAGCAGTCTGGGACTATCGATTGGGGAGACCCAGTACTTC	TRBV27	TRBJ2-5	NA	TRBD2
CASSSSRDFSGPYEQYF	TGTGCCAGCAGCTCTTCCAGGGACTTTTCGGGACCCTACGAGCAGTACTTC	TRBV11-2	TRBJ2-7	NA	NA
CASSFYSEQYF	TGTGCCAGCAGCTTCTATTCCGAGCAGTACTTC	TRBV5-4	TRBJ2-7	once	NA
CASSLEQGQMNTEAFF	TGTGCCAGCAGCTTAGAACAGGGGCAGATGAACACTGAAGCTTTCTTT	TRBV7-6	TRBJ1-1	NA	TRBD1
CASRTGMGAGELFF	TGTGCCAGCAGGACAGGGATGGGTGCCGGGGAGCTGTTTTTT	TRBV6-4	TRBJ2-2	NA	TRBD1
CASSRGTSGSNEQFF	TGTGCCAGCTCACGAGGGACTAGCGGGAGCAATGAGCAGTTCTTC	TRBV18	TRBJ2-1	NA	TRBD2
CASSYRDRGFTEAFF	TGTGCCAGCAGTTACCGGGACAGGGGTTTCACTGAAGCTTTCTTT	TRBV6-5	TRBJ1-1	NA	TRBD1
CAWSVAGLSYEQYF	TGTGCCTGGAGTGTCGCGGGGCTGTCCTACGAGCAGTACTTC	TRBV30	TRBJ2-7	NA	NA
CATSAGVGNQPQHF	TGTGCCACCAGTGCGGGAGTAGGCAATCAGCCCCAGCATTTT	TRBV24-1	TRBJ1-5	NA	NA
CATSSGREGLADTQYF	TGTGCCACCAGTTCAGGGCGGGAAGGGCTGGCAGATACGCAGTATTTT	TRBV24-1	TRBJ2-3	NA	NA
CASSRMGQGLNEQFF	TGTGCCAGCAGCCGGATGGGACAGGGGTTAAATGAGCAGTTCTTC	TRBV4-2	TRBJ2-1	NA	TRBD1
CASSTRTGGTDTQYF	TGTGCCAGCTCAACCAGGACAGGGGGAACAGATACGCAGTATTTT	TRBV18	TRBJ2-3	NA	TRBD1
CASSRTGPWSMSSYNSPLHF	TGTGCCAGCTCGCGGACAGGGCCCTGGTCAATGAGCTCCTATAATTCACCCCTCCACTTT	TRBV11-3	TRBJ1-6	NA	TRBD1
CSAGTGDLYEQYF	TGCAGCGCCGGGACAGGGGACCTCTACGAGCAGTACTTC	TRBV29-1	TRBJ2-7	NA	TRBD1
CASSREGIRTDTQYF	TGCGCCAGCAGCAGGGAGGGGATCCGCACAGATACGCAGTATTTT	TRBV5-1	TRBJ2-3	NA	TRBD2
CASSYSGSVYEQYF	TGTGCCAGCAGCTATAGCGGGAGCGTCTACGAGCAGTACTTC	TRBV7-6	TRBJ2-7	NA	TRBD2
CSAGEGYTF	TGCAGTGCCGGAGAGGGCTACACCTTC	TRBV20-1	TRBJ1-2	NA	NA
CASSLRGDTQYF	TGTGCCAGCAGTCTCCGAGGGGATACGCAGTATTTT	TRBV27	TRBJ2-3	NA	NA
CASRLATFSGKVETQYF	TGCGCCAGCAGGCTAGCTACCTTTAGCGGGAAAGTTGAGACCCAGTACTTC	TRBV5-1	TRBJ2-5	NA	TRBD2